The next 24 T cell receptor beta chains were all read from a single sample in a study of T cells after yellow fever vaccination. TCRdb itself ran the 5' RACE reads through MiXCR, one entry per CDR3 protein. This sample has more than 300,000 distinct CDR3 sequences, with about 10% found just once. This specimen consisted of CD4+ T cells sorted from PBMCs, obtained 45 days after the yellow fever booster vaccination. The receptors originated from a young man who received the YFV17D yellow fever vaccine.

The V gene is TRBV6-5, the J gene TRBJ1-3; the D is unclear. Germline V lookup: CDR1 MNHEY, CDR2 SVGAGI. CDR3 length: 14 residues. V was cut by 0 bases and J by 0 bases, with 3 bases left in between. CDR3 nucleotides: TGTGCCAGCAGTTACTCTCTCTCTGGAAACACCATATATTTT. Its protein product is CASSYSLSGNTIYF.

This clonotype came up a few times. The chain uses TRBV6-5 and TRBJ2-1; D may be TRBD1 or TRBD2 (5 bases each). The CDR3 totals 14 residues. V was clipped by 8 bases and J by 6 bases, with 17 bases between them. Germline V CDR1 and CDR2: MNHEY, SVGAGI. The CDR3 nucleotides are TGTGCCAGCGGCCTTGGGACCAGCGGCAATGAGCAGTTCTTC. This sequence encodes CASGLGTSGNEQFF.

This clonotype was seen a handful of times. J is TRBJ1-2 and V is TRBV27; tentative D call: TRBD1 (5 bases). The CDR3 is 15 residues long. V lost 5 bases to trimming and J lost 4 bases, with 17 bases between them. CDR1 is MNHEY, CDR2 SMNVEV, per germline (reference sequence). As DNA, the CDR3 is TGTGCCAGCAGTAGTTTATCAGTGGGACTCTATGGCTACACCTTC. Translated: CASSSLSVGLYGYTF.

Ten or more counts support this clonotype. The junction departs from germline at one end; a sequencing error may be responsible. The CDR3, as DNA: TGTGCCAGCAGTCCCCAGGGGCGGGAACTGTTTTTT. Translation gives CASSPQGRELFF. The chain employs TRBV12-3 or TRBV12-4 and TRBJ2-2; D may correspond to TRBD1 or TRBD2 (6 bases each). CDR3 size: 12 residues.

This clonotype has ten or more counts. The rearrangement joins TRBV4-1 to TRBJ2-3; 8 nucleotides agree with TRBD2. With 1 base clipped from V and 0 bases from J, the junction kept 6 bases outside the gene matches. CDR3 length equals 17 residues. Germline V gene sequence: CDR1 MGHRA, CDR2 YSYEKL. CDR3 bases: TGCGCCAGCAGCCAAGGGGGATTAGCGGGGAGCACAGATACGCAGTATTTT. Residues: CASSQGGLAGSTDTQYF.

Ten or more counts support this clonotype. The DNA for the CDR3 is TGCGCCAGCAGCCAAGGAGGGGGGATCCAATCAGCCCAGCATTTT. Its protein is CASSQGGGIQSAQHF. The genes are TRBV4-1 and TRBJ1-5, with D perhaps TRBD1 (6 bases). The CDR3 consists of 15 residues. V lost 1 base and J 11 bases, leaving 18 bases between the germline ends. The germline gives CDR1 MGHRA, CDR2 YSYEKL.

The V and J genes are TRBV4-3 and TRBJ2-7; the D call may be TRBD1 or TRBD2 (5 bases each). The CDR3 is 17 residues long. V dropped 0 bases and J dropped 3 bases, with 18 bases sitting between them. The germline gives CDR1 LGHNA, CDR2 YSLEER. The CDR3 bases are TGCGCCAGCAGCCAAGAATCGAGCCGGGGCACTTTCTACGAGCAGTACTTC. Translating it yields CASSQESSRGTFYEQYF.

This clonotype was seen a handful of times. The gene calls are TRBV5-1 and TRBJ2-7; TRBD1 aligns across 7 bases. The CDR3 length is 13 residues. V lost 0 bases to trimming and J lost 5 bases; unmatched junction nucleotides: 2. Germline CDR1 SGHRS, CDR2 YFSETQ. The CDR3, as DNA: TGCGCCAGCAGCTTGGGGACAGGCCACGAGCAGTACGTC. This encodes CASSLGTGHEQYV.

The rearrangement joins TRBV7-9 to TRBJ2-3; TRBD1 or TRBD2 may be the D gene (6 bases each). The CDR3 has 15 amino acids. Germline V gene lookup returns CDR1 SEHNR and CDR2 FQNEAQ (reference sequence). V was clipped by 5 bases and J by 1 base, with 13 bases between them. CDR3 nucleotides: TGTGCCAGCAGCCCTCTCGGGGGCCGCACAGATACGCAGTATTTT. Protein product: CASSPLGGRTDTQYF. Full variable domain (outside the CDR3, taken from reference TRBV7-9 and TRBJ2-3): DTGVSQNPRHKITKRGQNVTFRCDPISEHNRLYWYRQTLGQGPEFLTYFQNEAQLEKSRLLSDRFSAERPKGSFSTLEIQRTEQGDSAMYLCASSPLGGRTDTQYFGPGTRLTVL.

The chain is built from TRBV12-3 or TRBV12-4 and TRBJ1-6, with 7 bases lining up with TRBD1. With V trimmed by 6 bases and J by 9 bases, 8 bases remained unmatched. There are 14 residues in the CDR3. The CDR3 DNA reads TGTGCCAGCAGGCGAACAGGGGAGGGTTCACCCCTCCACTTT. Its translation is CASRRTGEGSPLHF.

The table lists this clonotype with many counts. The gene calls are TRBV6-2 or TRBV6-3 and TRBJ2-5; D gene unclear. The CDR3 is 12 amino acids. V dropped 2 bases and J dropped 6 bases, with 7 bases sitting between them. Germline V gene sequence: CDR1 MNHEY, CDR2 SVGEGT. The CDR3 bases are TGTGCCAGCAGTTACCCGGAACAGACCCAGTACTTC. Protein product: CASSYPEQTQYF.

This clonotype was seen a few times. The rearrangement uses TRBV11-2 and TRBJ2-1; 11 bases map to TRBD2. The CDR3 totals 15 residues. Per germline, CDR1 SGHAT and CDR2 FQNNGV. The J segment lost 10 bases and the V segment lost 5 bases, leaving 10 bases of the junction unmatched. CDR3 loop: CASSQPGTSGFEQFF. Here the CDR3 DNA reads TGTGCCAGCAGCCAACCAGGGACTAGCGGCTTCGAGCAGTTCTTC. Using reference TRBV11-2 and TRBJ2-1 for the parts outside the CDR3, the full variable domain is EAGVAQSPRYKIIEKRQSVAFWCNPISGHATLYWYQQILGQGPKLLIQFQNNGVVDDSQLPKDRFSAERLKGVDSTLKIQPAKLEDSAVYLCASSQPGTSGFEQFFGPGTRLTVL.

There are a few counts of this clonotype. The chain's CDR3 is CASSRARGMSGTEAFF. In nucleotides, the CDR3 is TGCGCCAGCAGCCGGGCGCGGGGGATGAGCGGCACTGAAGCTTTCTTT. This sequence joins TRBV4-3 and TRBJ1-1; D may be TRBD1 (5 bases). CDR3 length: 16 residues. Germline V gene lookup returns CDR1 LGHNA and CDR2 YSLEER. Deletions cut 4 bases from V and 4 bases from J, with 19 bases between.

This clonotype was seen repeatedly, ten times or more. The chain is built from TRBV28 and TRBJ1-1; TRBD1 matches 9 bases. The CDR3 loop spans 15 amino acids. CDR1 and CDR2 (germline): MDHEN, SYDVKM. The trim removed 6 bases at V and 1 base at J, leaving 6 bases unmatched. This chain's CDR3 is CASSTGGAENTEAFF. The DNA of the CDR3 is TGTGCCAGCAGCACAGGGGGCGCCGAGAACACTGAAGCTTTCTTT.

This clonotype was recorded many times. The chain joins TRBV5-1 to TRBJ2-1, with D perhaps assigned TRBD1 or TRBD2 (5 bases each). The CDR3 extends over 15 amino acids. Trimming removed 3 bases from V and 5 bases from J, with 15 bases in between. CDR1 and CDR2 from the germline V gene are SGHRS and YFSETQ. Written as DNA, the CDR3 is TGCGCCAGCAGCTCTTCCACCGGGACCCACAATGAGCAGTTCTTC. It is translated as CASSSSTGTHNEQFF.

This chain uses TRBV3-2 with TRBJ2-7; TRBD1 was called by the table and not checked on the DNA. TRBV3-2 is classified as a pseudogene. This CDR3 region has 17 residues. The CDR3 sequence is CASSQDRGVDRDYEQYV. CDR3 bases: TGTGCCAGCAGCCAAGATCGGGGGGTTGACAGGGACTACGAGCAGTACGTC.

This clonotype was seen only a few times. V and J are TRBV29-1 and TRBJ2-3; D remains unclear. This CDR3 spans 11 amino acids. Germline values: CDR1 SQVTM, CDR2 ANQGSEA. Trimming cost V 3 bases and J 5 bases, with 6 bases left between them. The CDR3 region is CSVEMGDTQYF. CDR3 coding DNA: TGCAGCGTTGAGATGGGAGATACGCAGTATTTT.

The J gene is TRBJ2-1, the V gene TRBV4-1; D might be TRBD2 (5 bases). Germline lookup yields CDR1 MGHRA and CDR2 YSYEKL. Trimming stripped 4 bases from V and 0 bases from J, with 16 bases between. The CDR3 contains 17 residues. The CDR3: CASSPRAVLSSYNEQFF. The CDR3 DNA sequence: TGCGCCAGCAGCCCCAGAGCGGTGCTTAGCTCCTACAATGAGCAGTTCTTC.

This clonotype came up many times. The chain employs TRBV29-1 and TRBJ2-1; D not resolved. The ends were cut back, 0 bases at V and 5 bases at J, with 8 bases in the middle. This CDR3 comprises 13 residues. CDR1 is SQVTM, CDR2 ANQGSEA, per germline. The CDR3 DNA follows: TGCAGCGTTGAAGAATCACCTAACAATGAGCAGTTCTTC. It yields the protein CSVEESPNNEQFF.

This clonotype was observed a handful of times. The genes are TRBV6-4 and TRBJ2-3; TRBD1 agrees at 7 bases. The length of the CDR3 is 15 residues. Looked up from germline, CDR1 is MRHNA and CDR2 is SNTAGT. V was clipped by 4 bases and J by 0 bases; unmatched bases: 4. The CDR3 sequence: CASSVDRDSTDTQYF. The CDR3, as DNA: TGTGCCAGCAGTGTCGACAGGGATAGCACAGATACGCAGTATTTT.

This clonotype was observed a handful of times. The chain is built from TRBV20-1 and TRBJ2-7; 8 bases agree with TRBD1. Germline V lookup: CDR1 DFQATT, CDR2 SNEGSKA (reference sequence). CDR3 length: 12 residues. The ends lost 6 bases at V and 2 bases at J; junction bases unmatched: 3. CDR3 loop: CSAGTGAYEQYF. For the CDR3, the DNA is TGCAGTGCCGGGACAGGCGCCTACGAGCAGTACTTC.

Ten or more counts support this clonotype. CDR3 nucleotide sequence: TGTGCCACCAGTGATTTGGTTCATAACTATGGCTACACCTTC. Residues: CATSDLVHNYGYTF. V and J are TRBV24-1 and TRBJ1-2; D unresolved. CDR3 length: 14 amino acids. V lost 0 bases and J lost 1, with 5 bases in between. The germline V gene has CDR1 KGHDR and CDR2 SFDVKD.

This chain connects TRBV27 to TRBJ2-3; possible D gene TRBD2, 6 bases. The CDR3 covers 17 residues. Germline CDR1 reads MNHEY; CDR2 reads SMNVEV (reference sequence). Deletions cut 5 bases from V and 4 bases from J, with 22 bases between. CDR3 amino acids: CASSLVGRRGYSDTQYF. CDR3 nucleotides: TGTGCCAGCAGTCTCGTAGGCAGGCGGGGTTACTCAGATACGCAGTATTTT.

This clonotype has a handful of counts. The chain carries TRBV18 and TRBJ2-7; 8 positions agree with TRBD2. The V gene's germline CDR1 is KGHSH and CDR2 LQKENI. After removal of 6 bases from V and 6 bases from J, the junction contained 7 bases not matched to a gene. CDR3 length equals 13 residues. The CDR3, as DNA: TGTGCCAGCTCGCCCCGGGAGGGGGGCGAGCAGTACTTC. This gives the protein CASSPREGGEQYF.